This T cell receptor beta chain comes out of a study of T cells in narcolepsy. About the research overall: Healthy controls were enrolled alongside patients with narcolepsy type 1 or type 2. Study findings and constraints: Autoreactive clonotypes reportedly recurred in blood of same and different patients, not controls. Some memory CD4+ repertoires had no autoreactive clone sequences. Same-patient CSF and blood CD4+ T cell clonotypes included HCRT-specific and TRIB2-specific autoreactive ones.

Clones were sequenced by immunoSEQ multiplex PCR, and TCRdb holds only the in-frame ones, with some missing. The sample contains 30,000 or so clones, 75% to 85% of which appear only once. The CDR3 length is 15 residues. The ends were cut back, 2 bases at V and 5 bases at J, with 15 bases in the middle. The V gene's germline CDR1 is MNHEY and CDR2 SVGAGI. Notes on this clone: As yet, its antigen is unknown.

The receptor was derived from a human donor with narcolepsy. The J gene is TRBJ1-1, the V gene TRBV6-5, with D possibly being TRBD1 (6 bases). The material sequenced was CD45RA- memory CD4+ T cells from PBMCs. The CDR3 DNA is TGTGCCAGCAGTTACGGTCGGGACATCCCAACTGAAGCTTTCTTT. It encodes CASSYGRDIPTEAFF.